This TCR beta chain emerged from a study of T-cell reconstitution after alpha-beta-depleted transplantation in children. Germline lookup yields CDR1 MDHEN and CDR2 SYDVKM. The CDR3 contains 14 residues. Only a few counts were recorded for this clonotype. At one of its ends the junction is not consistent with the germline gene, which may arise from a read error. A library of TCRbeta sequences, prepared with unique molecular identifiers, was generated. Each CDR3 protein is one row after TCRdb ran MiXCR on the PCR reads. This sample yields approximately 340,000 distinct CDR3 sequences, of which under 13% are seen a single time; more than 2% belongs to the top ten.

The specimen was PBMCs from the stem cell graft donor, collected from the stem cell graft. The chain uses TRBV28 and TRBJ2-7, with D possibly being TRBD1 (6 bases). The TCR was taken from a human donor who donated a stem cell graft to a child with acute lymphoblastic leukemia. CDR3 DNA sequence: TGTGCCAGCAGTAGAACAGGGTACTCCGACGAGCAGTACTTC. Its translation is CASSRTGYSDEQYF. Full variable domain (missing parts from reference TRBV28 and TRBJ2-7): DVKVTQSSRYLVKRTGEKVFLECVQDMDHENMFWYRQDPGLGLRLIYFSYDVKMKEKGDIPEGYSVSREKKERFSLILESASTNQTSMYLCASSRTGYSDEQYFGPGTRLTVT.